These 23 T cell receptor beta chains were all obtained from the same sample, sequenced in a study of circulating CD8 cells and anti-PD-1 response in melanoma. TCR libraries were prepared from 15 ng of total RNA with the QIAseq Immune Repertoire TCR panel. From the reads, TCRdb called clonotypes with MiXCR, one entry per CDR3 protein. The sample has about 2,000 distinct CDR3 sequences; roughly 6% are singletons. Live CD3+CD8+TCRalphabeta+ cells were sorted into four subsets by PD-1 and/or TIGIT. Sequencing was performed on CD8+ T cells from PBMCs, taken at baseline or after one month of anti-PD-1 therapy (not recorded which). The receptor set was obtained from a human donor with melanoma.

By proportion, this clonotype is medium-sized. The chain joins TRBV18 to TRBJ2-7, with 7 bases lining up with TRBD1. V trimming: 6 bases; J trimming: 0 bases; junction bases outside the gene matches: 8. Germline V gene sequence: CDR1 KGHSH, CDR2 LQKENI. The CDR3 totals 15 residues. The CDR3: CASSPTGALSYEQYF. The CDR3 coding sequence is TGTGCCAGCTCGCCTACAGGGGCCCTCTCCTACGAGCAGTACTTC.

Remarks on this clonotype: The conserved final phenylalanine or tryptophan is absent from the CDR3, which likely points to a read error. V gene TRBV29-1 combines with J gene TRBJ1-2; no clear D. Germline V CDR1 and CDR2: SQVTM, ANQGSEA. The CDR3 totals 12 residues. Trimming removed 7 bases from V and 7 bases from J, with 16 bases in between. The CDR3 sequence is CSAPHAIAGYTS. The CDR3 nucleotides read TGCAGCGCTCCCCATGCAATAGCTGGCTACACCTCC.

This clonotype is medium-sized within its sample. The J gene is TRBJ2-1, the V gene TRBV2; D gene uncertain. V dropped 0 bases and J dropped 6 bases, with 3 bases sitting between them. Germline lookup yields CDR1 SNHLY and CDR2 FYNNEI. This CDR3 region has 12 residues. CDR3 in DNA: TGTGCCAGCAGTGAAGCCGTCAATGAGCAGTTCTTC. Amino acid sequence: CASSEAVNEQFF.

This clonotype is labeled as medium-sized. This chain links TRBV28 with TRBJ2-7; the D gene is possibly TRBD1 (7 bases). The CDR3 contains 14 residues. The V and J ends lost 7 bases and 2 bases respectively, with 15 bases between them. CDR1 and CDR2 from the germline V gene are MDHEN and SYDVKM. CDR3 DNA sequence: TGTGCCAGCACCCTGGGCAGGGGGGCCTACGAGCAGTACTTC. Translation: CASTLGRGAYEQYF.

This clonotype is categorized as medium-sized. The J gene is TRBJ2-2, the V gene TRBV2, with D maybe TRBD1 (6 bases). Germline values: CDR1 SNHLY, CDR2 FYNNEI. The CDR3 consists of 13 residues. Trimming left V 7 bases short and J 4 bases short, with 10 bases between. The CDR3 coding sequence is TGTGCCAGCAAGGACAGTTCCACCGGGGAGCTGTTTTTT. Protein: CASKDSSTGELFF.

The J gene is TRBJ1-2, the V gene TRBV7-2, with TRBD1 identical over 9 bases. The length of the CDR3 is 16 residues. V was clipped by 1 base and J by 6 bases; unmatched bases: 9. The germline V gene encodes CDR1 SGHTA and CDR2 FQGNSA. CDR3 nucleotides: TGTGCCAGCAGCTTAGATGTATGGGACAGGGTCGATGGCTACACCTTC. This encodes CASSLDVWDRVDGYTF.

Points on this clonotype: With a much larger clone just one base away, this may be a read error. The V and J genes are TRBV28 and TRBJ2-7, with 8 positions matching TRBD1. Germline V gives CDR1 MDHEN, CDR2 SYDVKM. The V segment lost 6 bases and the J segment 7 bases; nucleotides outside the gene matches: 14. This CDR3 is 15 amino acids long. The DNA of the CDR3 is TGTGCCAGCAGCCATCGACAGGGGCCCTACAATGAGCAGTACTTC. Protein: CASSHRQGPYNEQYF.

By sample share, this clonotype is medium-sized. The chain carries TRBV29-1 and TRBJ2-2; D possibly corresponds to TRBD1 (6 bases). The CDR3 consists of 12 residues. Germline V gene data show CDR1 as SQVTM and CDR2 as ANQGSEA. V was trimmed by 7 bases and J by 4 bases, leaving 10 bases between them. DNA for the CDR3: TGCAGCGGGCGGACAGTCACCGGGGAGCTGTTTTTT. Translated, it gives CSGRTVTGELFF.

This chain connects TRBV6-1 to TRBJ2-7; no reliable D call. Germline lookup yields CDR1 MNHNS and CDR2 SASEGT. The V and J ends lost 6 bases and 3 bases respectively, with 3 bases between them. This CDR3 is built from 10 residues. The chain's CDR3 is CASRNYEQYF. CDR3 sequence (DNA): TGTGCCAGCAGGAACTACGAGCAGTACTTC.

In its sample, this clonotype is medium-sized (0.01 to 0.1%). The chain carries TRBV28 and TRBJ2-5, with 8 nucleotides matching TRBD1. Germline V gene data show CDR1 as MDHEN and CDR2 as SYDVKM. CDR3 length: 13 amino acids. With V trimmed by 6 bases and J by 3 bases, 3 bases remained unmatched. This chain's CDR3 is CASSADREETQYF. CDR3 nucleotide sequence: TGTGCCAGCAGCGCGGACAGGGAAGAGACCCAGTACTTC.

This clonotype is medium-sized (0.01 to 0.1%) in the sample. J is TRBJ2-4 and V is TRBV29-1; D is unclear. CDR1 is SQVTM and CDR2 is ANQGSEA in the germline V gene. CDR3 size: 13 residues. The V and J ends lost 5 bases and 8 bases respectively, with 16 bases between them. CDR3 in amino acids: CSVSGVDGDIQYF. The CDR3 DNA reads as TGCAGCGTTTCCGGCGTGGACGGAGACATTCAGTACTTC.

By frequency in the sample, this clonotype is medium-sized (0.01 to 0.1%). This chain joins TRBV28 and TRBJ2-5; D possibly matches TRBD1 or TRBD2 (7 bases each). This CDR3 region has 14 residues. V lost 1 base, J lost 5 bases, and 11 bases lay in between. The germline V gene has CDR1 MDHEN and CDR2 SYDVKM. The CDR3, as DNA: TGTGCCAGCAGTTTATACAGGGGAGGGGAGACCCAGTACTTC. It specifies CASSLYRGGETQYF.

By share of the sample, this clonotype is medium-sized. This chain links TRBV28 with TRBJ1-2; the D gene is possibly TRBD1 (6 bases). The V end was cut by 3 bases, the J end by 2 bases, with 19 bases between. Germline V gives CDR1 MDHEN, CDR2 SYDVKM. CDR3 length equals 17 residues. In nucleotides, the CDR3 is TGTGCCAGCAGTTTCCCCCGGTTGGGGGGCGCAAACTATGGCTACACCTTC. Translated, it gives CASSFPRLGGANYGYTF.

This clonotype is judged medium-sized. The chain has TRBV10-2 and TRBJ1-5; D not resolved. Deletions cut 6 bases from V and 2 bases from J, with 8 bases between. The CDR3 runs to 13 residues. CDR1 and CDR2 from the germline V gene are WSHSY and SAAADI. The CDR3 loop is CASSQDGNQPQHF. Here the CDR3 DNA reads TGCGCCAGCAGCCAGGATGGCAATCAGCCCCAGCATTTT.

This clonotype counts as large. The CDR3 DNA reads TGCGCCAGCAGCTTGCAAAGGACTGGGGATATGGAGCAGTACTTC. As protein: CASSLQRTGDMEQYF. The V call is TRBV5-1, the J call TRBJ2-7; D is perhaps TRBD2 (5 bases). Germline values: CDR1 SGHRS, CDR2 YFSETQ. This CDR3 spans 15 amino acids. Between the trimmed V and J ends, which lost 1 base and 7 bases, there was a span of 18 bases.

Sample share makes this clonotype large. The chain combines TRBV9 with TRBJ2-5; unclear D gene. Per the germline V gene, CDR1 is SGDLS and CDR2 is YYNGEE. The CDR3 loop spans 14 amino acids. Trimming cost V 0 bases and J 1 base, with 7 bases left between them. The CDR3 nucleotides read TGTGCCAGCAGCGTAGGAGTACGCCAAGAGACCCAGTACTTC. Amino acids: CASSVGVRQETQYF.

By share, this clonotype ranks as medium-sized. The chain combines TRBV2 with TRBJ2-7; perhaps D is TRBD1 or TRBD2 (5 bases each). Trimming stripped 9 bases from V and 0 bases from J, with 12 bases between. The CDR3 is 13 residues long. The germline V gene encodes CDR1 SNHLY and CDR2 FYNNEI. CDR3 nucleotide sequence: TGTGCCAGTGGGACCCAAAGCTCCTACGAGCAGTACTTC. Translated: CASGTQSSYEQYF.

Within the sample, this clonotype is medium-sized. The chain is built from TRBV7-3 and TRBJ2-6; tentative D call: TRBD2 (7 bases). Trimming pared 2 bases from V and 0 bases from J, leaving 14 bases between. CDR3 length equals 18 residues. Germline V gene lookup returns CDR1 SGHTA and CDR2 FQGTGA. The CDR3 nucleotides read TGTGCCAGCAGCTTATTTGGGGGGGCCCCCTCTGGGGCCAACGTCCTGACTTTC. Amino acid sequence: CASSLFGGAPSGANVLTF.

Concerning this clonotype itself: One base away lies a much larger clone, so this may be a sequencing read error. The missing conserved phenylalanine or tryptophan at the end of this CDR3 makes a read error likely. The V call is TRBV29-1, the J call TRBJ1-1, with D perhaps matching TRBD1 (5 bases). Trimming removed 2 bases from V and 8 bases from J, with 9 bases in between. Germline CDR1 SQVTM, CDR2 ANQGSEA. CDR3 length: 11 amino acids. The CDR3 loop reads CSVEKGREAFL. CDR3 coding DNA: TGCAGCGTTGAAAAGGGACGAGAAGCTTTCCTT.

By sample share, this clonotype is medium-sized. The V and J genes are TRBV5-4 and TRBJ2-3, with a weak D call TRBD2 (5 bases). The germline V gene has CDR1 SGHNT and CDR2 YYREEE (reference sequence). V shed 1 base and J shed 4 bases, with 10 bases lying between them. The CDR3 has 14 residues. The CDR3 region has the DNA TGTGCCAGCAGCTTGTCCGCGAGGGCAGATACGCAGTATTTT. Its translation: CASSLSARADTQYF.

This clonotype rates as medium-sized. This chain uses TRBV19 with TRBJ2-1, with 7 bases matching TRBD1. Germline loops: CDR1 LNHDA, CDR2 SQIVND (reference sequence). The CDR3 has 16 residues. With V trimmed by 7 bases and J by 3 bases, 12 bases remained unmatched. In nucleotides, the CDR3 is TGTGCCAGTACCCTAGGCAGCCGGGACAGCTACAATGAGCAGTTCTTC. It encodes CASTLGSRDSYNEQFF.

This clonotype is categorized as medium-sized. The J gene is TRBJ2-3, the V gene TRBV19; D may be TRBD1 (5 bases). The germline V gene encodes CDR1 LNHDA and CDR2 SQIVND (reference sequence). The CDR3 consists of 13 residues. Trimming stripped 6 bases from V and 0 bases from J, with 7 bases between. The CDR3 bases are TGTGCCAGTAGCAGGGATAGCACAGATACGCAGTATTTT. It codes for CASSRDSTDTQYF.

Judged by abundance, this clonotype is medium-sized. V usage is TRBV5-5 and J usage is TRBJ2-1, with 8 nucleotides matching TRBD1. The V segment lost 4 bases and the J segment 8 bases; nucleotides outside the gene matches: 11. CDR1 is SGHKS and CDR2 is YYEKEE in the germline V gene (reference sequence). The CDR3 runs 15 residues. CDR3 in amino acids: CASSTEDRVGDEQFF. In nucleotides, the CDR3 is TGTGCCAGCAGCACCGAGGACAGGGTTGGCGATGAGCAGTTCTTC.